Each of the 10 T cell receptor beta chains below was sequenced from the same sample in a study of PD-L1 blockade in urothelial cancer. The time point: pretreatment peripheral blood. TCRdb's copy holds only in-frame clones and misses some; the assay was immunoSEQ multiplex PCR. The sample has 30,000 to 40,000 clones, approximately 86% seen once. The starting material was PBMCs, obtained around atezolizumab (anti-PD-L1) treatment. These receptors were taken from a man aged 80 or over with urothelial cancer.

The chain has TRBV19 and TRBJ2-4; 10 nucleotides align to TRBD2. Germline V gives CDR1 LNHDA, CDR2 SQIVND (reference sequence). Trimming removed 3 bases from V and 2 bases from J; junction bases left unmatched: 13. The CDR3 extends over 19 amino acids. The CDR3 bases are TGTGCCAGTAGTATCCGAGAACTAGCGGGATTTAATACCAAAAACATTCAGTACTTC. It yields the protein CASSIRELAGFNTKNIQYF.

V is TRBV6-1 and J is TRBJ1-5, with unresolved D. Per the germline V gene, CDR1 is MNHNS and CDR2 is SASEGT. The CDR3 has 16 amino acids. Trimming removed 2 bases at V and 4 bases at J, with 15 bases between. The CDR3 protein is CASSEPPRAGNQPQHF. The CDR3 DNA reads TGTGCCAGCAGTGAACCTCCCCGGGCGGGTAATCAGCCCCAGCATTTT.

The chain recombines TRBV5-4 with TRBJ1-1; D is unresolved. The CDR3 length is 14 residues. Per the germline V gene, CDR1 is SGHNT and CDR2 is YYREEE (reference sequence). V lost 4 bases and J lost 2, with 12 bases in between. This CDR3 reads CASSIPGSNTEAFF. CDR3 nucleotides: TGTGCCAGCAGCATCCCCGGGAGCAACACTGAAGCTTTCTTT.

The sample holds one count of this clone. V usage is TRBV10-1 and J usage is TRBJ2-2; D is possibly TRBD1 (6 bases). V was clipped by 9 bases and J by 0 bases, with 14 bases between them. The germline V gene encodes CDR1 WNHNN and CDR2 SYGVQD (reference sequence). The CDR3 loop spans 15 amino acids. The CDR3: CASSSGDSNTGELFF. The CDR3 coding sequence is TGCGCCAGTAGCTCAGGGGATTCGAACACCGGGGAGCTGTTTTTT.

This chain links TRBV5-1 with TRBJ2-1; D unclear. Between the trimmed V and J ends, which lost 2 bases and 0 bases, there was a span of 9 bases. Per the germline V gene, CDR1 is SGHRS and CDR2 is YFSETQ. The CDR3 is made up of 15 amino acids. DNA for the CDR3: TGCGCCAGCAGCTTAGAGGAGAGCTCCTACAATGAGCAGTTCTTC. Translated, it gives CASSLEESSYNEQFF. Full variable domain (missing parts from reference TRBV5-1 and TRBJ2-1): KAGVTQTPRYLIKTRGQQVTLSCSPISGHRSVSWYQQTPGQGLQFLFEYFSETQRNKGNFPGRFSGRQFSNSRSEMNVSTLELGDSALYLCASSLEESSYNEQFFGPGTRLTVL.

The chain uses TRBV19 and TRBJ2-5; 8 bases fit TRBD1. The ends lost 3 bases at V and 5 bases at J; junction bases unmatched: 11. Germline lookup yields CDR1 LNHDA and CDR2 SQIVND (reference sequence). CDR3 size: 16 residues. The CDR3 region has the DNA TGTGCCAGTAGTATGTCGGACAGGGAAGTGAGGGAGACCCAGTACTTC. This gives the protein CASSMSDREVRETQYF.

A few counts support this clone. V is TRBV5-6 and J is TRBJ2-7, with a possible D match to TRBD2 (5 bases). The length of the CDR3 is 15 residues. Germline V gene sequence: CDR1 SGHDT, CDR2 YYEEEE. V was clipped by 5 bases and J by 3 bases, with 18 bases between them. CDR3 DNA sequence: TGTGCCAGCAGTATGAAAATGATGGCGGGCTACGAGCAGTACTTC. This gives the protein CASSMKMMAGYEQYF.

This rearrangement joins TRBV28 to TRBJ2-7, with 16 bases aligning to TRBD2. The CDR3 has 16 amino acids. J was trimmed by 7 bases and V by 5 bases; bases with no gene match: 8. CDR1 and CDR2 from the germline V gene are MDHEN and SYDVKM. Here the CDR3 reads CASSVGTSGRAGEQYF. CDR3 nucleotides: TGTGCCAGCAGTGTCGGGACTAGCGGGAGGGCCGGGGAGCAGTACTTC. Complete variable domain (other parts from reference TRBV28 and TRBJ2-7): DVKVTQSSRYLVKRTGEKVFLECVQDMDHENMFWYRQDPGLGLRLIYFSYDVKMKEKGDIPEGYSVSREKKERFSLILESASTNQTSMYLCASSVGTSGRAGEQYFGPGTRLTVT.

The chain couples TRBV5-8 to TRBJ2-1; 7 bases are shared with TRBD2. CDR1 and CDR2 (germline): SGHTS, YDEGEE. V gave up 1 base and J gave up 2 bases; unmatched junction bases: 6. This CDR3 comprises 16 residues. CDR3 residues: CASSLNGRFTYNEQFF. The CDR3 nucleotides read TGTGCCAGCAGCTTGAACGGGAGGTTCACCTACAATGAGCAGTTCTTC.

The rearrangement links TRBV7-8 to TRBJ2-3; TRBD2 matches at 8 bases. Germline assignment: CDR1 SGHVS and CDR2 FQNEAQ. The CDR3 loop spans 16 amino acids. V was clipped by 6 bases and J by 2 bases; unmatched bases: 10. The CDR3, as DNA: TGTGCCAGCAGAAGGACTAGCTCCCATTACACAGATACGCAGTATTTT. Its protein product is CASRRTSSHYTDTQYF. The full variable domain, rest sourced from reference TRBV7-8 and TRBJ2-3, is GAGVSQSPRYKVAKRGQDVALRCDPISGHVSLFWYQQALGQGPEFLTYFQNEAQLDKSGLPSDRFFAERPEGSVSTLKIQRTQQEDSAVYLCASRRTSSHYTDTQYFGPGTRLTVL.